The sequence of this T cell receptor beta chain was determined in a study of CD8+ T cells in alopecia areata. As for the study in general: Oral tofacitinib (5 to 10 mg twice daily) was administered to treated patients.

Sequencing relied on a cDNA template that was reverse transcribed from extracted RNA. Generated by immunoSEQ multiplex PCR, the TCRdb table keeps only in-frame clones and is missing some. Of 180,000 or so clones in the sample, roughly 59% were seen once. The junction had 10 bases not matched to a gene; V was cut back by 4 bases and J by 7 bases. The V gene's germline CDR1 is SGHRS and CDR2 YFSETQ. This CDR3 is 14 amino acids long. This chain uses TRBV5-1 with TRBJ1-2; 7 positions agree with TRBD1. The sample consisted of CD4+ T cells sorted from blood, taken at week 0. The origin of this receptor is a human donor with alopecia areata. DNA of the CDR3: TGCGCCAGCAGCCAAGGGGGCGCGGAATCTGGCTACACCTTC. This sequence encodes CASSQGGAESGYTF.